This is a list of T cell receptor beta chains from one sample in a study of early T cells in non-severe SARS-CoV-2 infection. TCRdb re-called the 5' RACE reads through MiXCR, storing one row per CDR3 protein. The sample shows some 58,000 distinct CDR3 sequences, approximately 14% of them seen only once. The sequenced sample was whole blood. The receptors were sampled from an adult who was a healthcare worker with PCR-confirmed SARS-CoV-2 infection or an uninfected control (not recorded which). The CDR3 runs from the conserved cysteine through the conserved F or W. Each record gives: V gene, D gene, J gene, clone size, CDR3 protein, CDR3 DNA. The D gene is left open where the match is weak. Size is omitted from some rows. Given values are once, few, many or a class for expanded clones.

TRBV7-2,TRBD1,TRBJ1-6,few,CASSFSTGSHYNSPLHF,TGTGCCAGCAGCTTTTCGACAGGGAGCCACTATAATTCACCCCTCCACTTT
TRBV6-5,TRBD1,TRBJ1-4,few,CASSQGQANNEKLFF,TGTGCCAGCAGTCAGGGACAGGCTAATAATGAAAAACTGTTTTTT
TRBV9,-,TRBJ1-6,-,CASSVGQNYNSPLHF,TGTGCCAGCAGCGTAGGGCAGAATTATAATTCACCCCTCCACTTT
TRBV29-1,-,TRBJ2-7,many,CSVVRRGSYEQYF,TGCAGCGTTGTCCGCAGGGGTTCCTACGAGCAGTACTTC
TRBV12-3/TRBV12-4,-,TRBJ2-7,many,CASSLVEGEQYF,TGTGCCAGCAGTTTAGTGGAGGGGGAGCAGTACTTC
TRBV29-1,-,TRBJ1-3,-,CSGSRKGHSGNTIYF,TGCAGCGGATCTCGGAAAGGACACTCTGGAAACACCATATATTTT
TRBV29-1,-,TRBJ2-7,many,CSVEDPAAYEQYF,TGCAGCGTTGAGGACCCGGCGGCCTACGAGCAGTACTTC
TRBV28,-,TRBJ2-7,few,CASSLDTYEQYF,TGTGCCAGCAGTCTCGATACCTACGAGCAGTACTTC
TRBV7-8,-,TRBJ2-5,many,CASSSWSQETQYF,TGTGCCAGCAGCTCCTGGTCGCAAGAGACCCAGTACTTC
TRBV5-4,TRBD2,TRBJ2-4,-,CASSRKTSGGQKNIQYF,TGTGCCAGCAGCAGGAAGACTAGCGGGGGGCAAAAAAACATTCAGTACTTC
TRBV5-1,TRBD1,TRBJ2-7,many,CASSLEGRGPSYEQYF,TGCGCCAGCAGCTTGGAGGGCAGGGGGCCCTCCTACGAGCAGTACTTC
TRBV20-1,-,TRBJ1-1,many,CSAYPIQGEDTEAFF,TGCAGTGCCTACCCCATCCAGGGCGAAGACACTGAAGCTTTCTTT
TRBV12-3/TRBV12-4,-,TRBJ2-4,-,CASSLAGQEYF,TGTGCCAGCAGTTTGGCGGGACAAGAGTACTTC
TRBV7-3,TRBD1,TRBJ2-1,many,CASSTGGPNEQFF,TGTGCCAGCAGCACAGGGGGCCCCAATGAGCAGTTCTTC
TRBV7-6,-,TRBJ1-1,-,CASSLNEGVGTEAFF,TGTGCCAGCAGCTTAAACGAGGGCGTGGGCACTGAAGCTTTCTTT
TRBV11-2,-,TRBJ1-2,-,CASSLVQDYGYTF,TGTGCCAGCAGCTTAGTACAAGACTATGGCTACACCTTC
TRBV6-1,TRBD2,TRBJ2-1,-,CASSEGLAGYEQFF,TGTGCCAGCAGTGAGGGCCTAGCGGGGTATGAGCAGTTCTTC
TRBV2,TRBD1,TRBJ2-7,few,CASLDRDLSYEQYF,TGTGCCAGCCTGGACAGGGACCTTTCCTACGAGCAGTACTTC
TRBV5-4,TRBD1,TRBJ1-2,few,CASSLGLDRAGYTF,TGTGCCAGCAGCTTGGGATTGGACAGGGCTGGCTACACCTTC
TRBV7-2,-,TRBJ1-1,-,CASSLDSGRGVEAFF,TGTGCCAGCAGCTTAGATTCGGGCAGGGGCGTTGAAGCTTTCTTT
TRBV12-3/TRBV12-4,TRBD1,TRBJ2-1,-,CASRLTGQGRDEQFF,TGTGCCAGCAGACTAACGGGACAGGGTCGGGATGAGCAGTTCTTC
TRBV9,TRBD1,TRBJ1-6,-,CASSARQGINSPLHF,TGTGCCAGCAGCGCCAGACAGGGGATAAATTCACCCCTCCACTTT
TRBV20-1,TRBD1,TRBJ1-2,-,CSARGDRVHYGYTF,TGCAGTGCTAGGGGGGACAGGGTTCATTATGGCTACACCTTC
TRBV7-7,-,TRBJ2-3,many,CASSLVPSPSTDTQYF,TGTGCCAGCAGCTTAGTTCCGAGCCCTAGCACAGATACGCAGTATTTT
TRBV2,-,TRBJ1-5,many,CASSEFRDSNQPQHF,TGTGCCAGCAGTGAGTTCAGGGACAGCAATCAGCCCCAGCATTTT
TRBV5-6,TRBD1,TRBJ1-1,-,CASSPWTGGTEAFF,TGTGCCAGCAGCCCGTGGACAGGGGGCACTGAAGCTTTCTTT
TRBV5-6,-,TRBJ1-2,many,CASSWRTVNYGYTF,TGTGCCAGCAGCTGGCGGACAGTTAACTATGGCTACACCTTC
TRBV11-2,-,TRBJ1-6,-,CASSLAGRDSPLHF,TGTGCCAGCAGCTTAGCCGGGCGGGATTCACCCCTCCACTTT
TRBV2,TRBD2,TRBJ2-7,few,CASSFSGGPYEQYF,TGTGCCAGCAGTTTTAGCGGGGGGCCCTACGAGCAGTACTTC
TRBV7-9,-,TRBJ2-7,few,CASSGPSFDYEQYF,TGTGCCAGCAGCGGACCCAGTTTCGACTACGAGCAGTACTTC
TRBV12-3/TRBV12-4,-,TRBJ2-1,many,CASTSGTLYNEQFF,TGTGCCAGCACCTCCGGGACCCTCTACAATGAGCAGTTCTTC
TRBV12-3/TRBV12-4,-,TRBJ1-2,few,CASSLGGRIYGYTF,TGTGCCAGCAGTTTAGGAGGGCGGATCTATGGCTACACCTTC
TRBV20-1,-,TRBJ1-5,-,CSARDPRGDQPQHF,TGCAGTGCTAGAGATCCCCGGGGTGATCAGCCCCAGCATTTT
TRBV10-1,TRBD1,TRBJ2-1,few,CASSGTGMQFF,TGCGCCAGCAGTGGGACAGGGATGCAGTTCTTC
TRBV18,-,TRBJ2-3,few,CASSPQASDTQYF,TGTGCCAGCTCACCGCAGGCGTCAGATACGCAGTATTTT
TRBV4-2,-,TRBJ2-7,many,CASSQSYEQYF,TGTGCCAGCAGCCAATCCTACGAGCAGTACTTC
TRBV25-1,TRBD1,TRBJ1-1,-,CASSEWTGEDTEAFF,TGTGCCAGCAGTGAATGGACAGGGGAGGACACTGAAGCTTTCTTT
TRBV5-4,TRBD2,TRBJ2-2,few,CASSAGGRGTGELFF,TGTGCCAGCAGCGCGGGGGGGCGCGGCACCGGGGAGCTGTTTTTT
TRBV2,TRBD2,TRBJ2-3,few,CAKKASGGITDTQYF,TGTGCCAAAAAGGCCAGCGGGGGAATCACAGATACGCAGTATTTT
TRBV5-6,TRBD1,TRBJ2-7,many,CASSWGQSYEQYF,TGTGCCAGCAGCTGGGGACAGTCCTACGAGCAGTACTTC
TRBV4-2,-,TRBJ2-3,-,CASSQDPRDTQYF,TGTGCCAGCAGCCAAGACCCAAGGGATACGCAGTATTTT
TRBV6-2/TRBV6-3,TRBD1,TRBJ2-3,few,CASSYEGAYTDTQYF,TGTGCCAGCAGTTACGAGGGGGCCTACACAGATACGCAGTATTTT
TRBV19,-,TRBJ2-7,many,CASTGDKNYEQYF,TGTGCCAGTACTGGGGACAAAAACTACGAGCAGTACTTC
TRBV20-1,TRBD1,TRBJ1-1,many,CSARAPQGEAFF,TGCAGTGCTAGAGCACCACAGGGGGAAGCTTTCTTT
TRBV29-1,-,TRBJ2-7,-,CSAVTATSYEQYF,TGCAGCGCGGTGACAGCGACCTCCTACGAGCAGTACTTC
TRBV7-8,-,TRBJ2-1,few,CASSTASGYNEQFF,TGTGCCAGCAGCACCGCCTCCGGGTACAATGAGCAGTTCTTC
TRBV5-1,TRBD1,TRBJ1-1,many,CASRRTGPGTEAFF,TGCGCCAGCAGGCGGACAGGGCCCGGCACTGAAGCTTTCTTT